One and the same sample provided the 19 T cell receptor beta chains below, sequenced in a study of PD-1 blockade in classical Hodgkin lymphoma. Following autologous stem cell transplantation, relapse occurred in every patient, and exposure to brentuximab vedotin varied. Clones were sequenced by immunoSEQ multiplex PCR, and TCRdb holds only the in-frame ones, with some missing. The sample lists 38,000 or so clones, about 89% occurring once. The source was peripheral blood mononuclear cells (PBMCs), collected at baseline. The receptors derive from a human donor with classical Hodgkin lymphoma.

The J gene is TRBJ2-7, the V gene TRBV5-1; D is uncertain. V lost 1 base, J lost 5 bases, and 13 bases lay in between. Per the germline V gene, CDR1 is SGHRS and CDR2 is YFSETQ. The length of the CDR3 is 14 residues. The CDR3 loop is CASSLYPGPDEQYF. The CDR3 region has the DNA TGCGCCAGCAGCTTGTACCCGGGTCCCGACGAGCAGTACTTC.

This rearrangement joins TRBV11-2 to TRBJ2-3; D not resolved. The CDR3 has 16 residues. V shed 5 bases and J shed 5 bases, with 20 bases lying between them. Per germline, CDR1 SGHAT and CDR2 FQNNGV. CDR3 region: CASSQVPTSPGDTQYF. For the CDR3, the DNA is TGTGCCAGCAGCCAAGTCCCAACAAGCCCGGGAGATACGCAGTATTTT.

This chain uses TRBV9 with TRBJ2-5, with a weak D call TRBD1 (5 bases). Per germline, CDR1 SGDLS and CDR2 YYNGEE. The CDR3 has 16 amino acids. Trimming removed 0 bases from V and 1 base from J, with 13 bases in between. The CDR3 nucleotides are TGTGCCAGCAGCGTAGCGGCTTGGGGCCTCCAAGAGACCCAGTACTTC. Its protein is CASSVAAWGLQETQYF.

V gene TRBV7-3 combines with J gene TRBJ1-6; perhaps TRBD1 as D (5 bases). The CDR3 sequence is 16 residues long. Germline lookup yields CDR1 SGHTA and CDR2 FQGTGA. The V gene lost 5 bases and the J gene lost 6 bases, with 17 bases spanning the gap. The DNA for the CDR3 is TGTGCCAGCAGCCGCCGACGGGGAGGGGTTAATTCACCCCTCCACTTT. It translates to CASSRRRGGVNSPLHF. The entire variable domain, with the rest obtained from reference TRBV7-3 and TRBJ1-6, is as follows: GAGVSQTPSNKVTEKGKYVELRCDPISGHTALYWYRQSLGQGPEFLIYFQGTGAADDSGLPNDRFFAVRPEGSVSTLKIQRTERGDSAVYLCASSRRRGGVNSPLHFGNGTRLTVT.

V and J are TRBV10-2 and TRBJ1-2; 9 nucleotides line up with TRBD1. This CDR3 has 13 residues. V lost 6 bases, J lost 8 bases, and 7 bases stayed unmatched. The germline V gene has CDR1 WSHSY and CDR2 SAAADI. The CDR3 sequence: CASRRDRVGGYTF. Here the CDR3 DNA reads TGCGCCAGCAGACGGGACAGGGTAGGCGGCTACACCTTC.

The CDR3, as DNA: TGTGCCAGCAGTATTACAGGGAACTATGGCTACACCTTC. Translating it yields CASSITGNYGYTF. V usage is TRBV6-5 and J usage is TRBJ1-2, with D tentatively TRBD1 (6 bases). The CDR3 runs 13 residues. Germline lookup yields CDR1 MNHEY and CDR2 SVGAGI. Trimming took 5 bases from V and 2 from J, leaving 9 bases between them.

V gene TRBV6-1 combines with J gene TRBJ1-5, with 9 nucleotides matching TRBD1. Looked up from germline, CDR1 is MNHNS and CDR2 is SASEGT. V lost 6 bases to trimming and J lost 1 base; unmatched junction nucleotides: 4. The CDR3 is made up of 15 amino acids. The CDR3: CASRWDRASNQPQHF. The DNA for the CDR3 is TGTGCCAGCAGGTGGGACAGGGCGAGCAATCAGCCCCAGCATTTT.

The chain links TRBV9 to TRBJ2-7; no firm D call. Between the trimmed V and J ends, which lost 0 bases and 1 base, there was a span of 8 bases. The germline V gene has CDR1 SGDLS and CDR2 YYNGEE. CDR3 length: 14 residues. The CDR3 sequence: CASSVVPGSYEQYF. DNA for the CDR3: TGTGCCAGCAGCGTAGTGCCGGGTTCCTACGAGCAGTACTTC.

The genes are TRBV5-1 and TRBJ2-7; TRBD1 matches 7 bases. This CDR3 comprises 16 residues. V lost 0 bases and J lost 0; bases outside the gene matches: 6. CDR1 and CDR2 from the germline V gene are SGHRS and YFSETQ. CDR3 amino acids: CASSLGRDRASYEQYF. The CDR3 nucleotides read TGCGCCAGCAGCTTGGGCCGAGACAGGGCCTCCTACGAGCAGTACTTC. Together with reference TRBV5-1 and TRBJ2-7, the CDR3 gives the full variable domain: KAGVTQTPRYLIKTRGQQVTLSCSPISGHRSVSWYQQTPGQGLQFLFEYFSETQRNKGNFPGRFSGRQFSNSRSEMNVSTLELGDSALYLCASSLGRDRASYEQYFGPGTRLTVT.

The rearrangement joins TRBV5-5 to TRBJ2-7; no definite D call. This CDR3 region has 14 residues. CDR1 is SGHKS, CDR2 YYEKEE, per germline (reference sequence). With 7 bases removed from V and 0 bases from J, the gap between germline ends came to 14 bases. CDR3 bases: TGTGCCAGCCACGACCGGCTGGCCTCCTACGAGCAGTACTTC. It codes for CASHDRLASYEQYF.

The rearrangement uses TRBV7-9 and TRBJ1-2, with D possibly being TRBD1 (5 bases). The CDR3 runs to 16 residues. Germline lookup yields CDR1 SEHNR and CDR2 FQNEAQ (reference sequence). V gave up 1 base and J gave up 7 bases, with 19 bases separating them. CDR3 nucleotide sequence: TGTGCCAGCAGCTTAGTCCACCTTTTCAGGGCGGGTGGCTACACCTTC. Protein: CASSLVHLFRAGGYTF. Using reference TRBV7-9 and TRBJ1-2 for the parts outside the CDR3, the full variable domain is DTGVSQNPRHKITKRGQNVTFRCDPISEHNRLYWYRQTLGQGPEFLTYFQNEAQLEKSRLLSDRFSAERPKGSFSTLEIQRTEQGDSAMYLCASSLVHLFRAGGYTFGSGTRLTVV.

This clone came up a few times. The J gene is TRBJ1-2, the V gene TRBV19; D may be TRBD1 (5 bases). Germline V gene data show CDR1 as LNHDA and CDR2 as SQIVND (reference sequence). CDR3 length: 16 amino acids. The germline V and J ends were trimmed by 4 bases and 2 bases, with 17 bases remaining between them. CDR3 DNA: TGTGCCAGTAGTAACCCTGGGGGAGACATAAACTATGGCTACACCTTC. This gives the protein CASSNPGGDINYGYTF. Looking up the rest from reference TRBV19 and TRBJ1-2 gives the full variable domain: DGGITQSPKYLFRKEGQNVTLSCEQNLNHDAMYWYRQDPGQGLRLIYYSQIVNDFQKGDIAEGYSVSREKKESFPLTVTSAQKNPTAFYLCASSNPGGDINYGYTFGSGTRLTVV.

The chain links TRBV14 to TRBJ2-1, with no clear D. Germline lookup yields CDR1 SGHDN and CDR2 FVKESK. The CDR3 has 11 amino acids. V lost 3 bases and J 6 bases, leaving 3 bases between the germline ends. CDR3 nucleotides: TGTGCCAGCAGCCAGGTCAATGAGCAGTTCTTC. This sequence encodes CASSQVNEQFF.

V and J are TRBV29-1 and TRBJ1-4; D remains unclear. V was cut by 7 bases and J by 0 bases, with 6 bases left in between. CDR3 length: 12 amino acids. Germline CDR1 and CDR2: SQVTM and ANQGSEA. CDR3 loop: CSARATNEKLFF. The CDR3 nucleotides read TGCAGCGCCCGGGCAACTAATGAAAAACTGTTTTTT.

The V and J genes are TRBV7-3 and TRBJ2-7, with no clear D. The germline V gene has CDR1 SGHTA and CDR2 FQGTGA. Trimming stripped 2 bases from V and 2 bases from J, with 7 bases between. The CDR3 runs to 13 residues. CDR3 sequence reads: CASSLGRTYEQYF. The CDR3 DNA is TGTGCCAGCAGCTTAGGCCGGACCTACGAGCAGTACTTC.

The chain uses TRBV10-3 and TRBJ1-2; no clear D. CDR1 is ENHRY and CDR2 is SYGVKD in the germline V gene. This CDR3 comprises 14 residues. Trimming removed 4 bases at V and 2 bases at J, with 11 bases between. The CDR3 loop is CAISGSFPNYGYTF. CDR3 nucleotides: TGTGCCATCAGTGGAAGTTTCCCAAACTATGGCTACACCTTC.

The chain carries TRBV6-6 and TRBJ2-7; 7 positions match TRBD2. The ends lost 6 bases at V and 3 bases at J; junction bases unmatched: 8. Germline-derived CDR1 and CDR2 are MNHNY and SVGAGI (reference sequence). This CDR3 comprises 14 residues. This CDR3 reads CASSQTGTNYEQYF. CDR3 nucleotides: TGTGCCAGCAGCCAAACCGGGACTAACTACGAGCAGTACTTC.

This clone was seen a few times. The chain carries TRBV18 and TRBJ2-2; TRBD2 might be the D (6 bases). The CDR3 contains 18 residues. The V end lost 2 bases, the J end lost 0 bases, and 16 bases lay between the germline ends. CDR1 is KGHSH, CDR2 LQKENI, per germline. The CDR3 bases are TGTGCCAGCTCACCAGGCGGGGTTAGGTTCGCGAACACCGGGGAGCTGTTTTTT. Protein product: CASSPGGVRFANTGELFF.

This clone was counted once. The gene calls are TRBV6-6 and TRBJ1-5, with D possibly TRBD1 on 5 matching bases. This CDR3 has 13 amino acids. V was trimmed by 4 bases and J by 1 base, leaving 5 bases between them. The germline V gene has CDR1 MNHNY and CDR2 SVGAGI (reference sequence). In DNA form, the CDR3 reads TGTGCCAGCAGTTGGGGGAGCAATCAGCCCCAGCATTTT. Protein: CASSWGSNQPQHF.